These 11 T cell receptor beta chains share one sample of origin, sequenced in a study of blood T cell repertoires in COVID-19. Repertoires were generated with immunoSEQ multiplex PCR, while TCRdb's copy carries only in-frame clones and drops some. The top ten hold approximately 1.6% of the sample, which has 250,000 to 400,000 clones, about 91% seen once. The sample was peripheral blood. Source of these receptors: a woman aged 25 to 39 with COVID-19, enrolled during active disease.

This clone was counted a single time. The chain combines TRBV19 with TRBJ2-2; D is undetermined. CDR3 length equals 15 residues. Between the trimmed V and J ends, which lost 4 bases and 2 bases, there was a span of 11 bases. Germline V CDR1 and CDR2: LNHDA, SQIVND (reference sequence). CDR3 coding DNA: TGTGCCAGTAGTAGGAAACAGTTCAACACCGGGGAGCTGTTTTTT. Translation gives CASSRKQFNTGELFF.

CDR3 amino acids: CASSLVSGLDYGYTF. The CDR3 DNA is TGTGCCAGCAGCTTAGTCTCAGGGTTGGACTATGGCTACACCTTC. The rearrangement links TRBV7-2 to TRBJ1-2; weak D call: TRBD1 (5 bases). The germline gives CDR1 SGHTA, CDR2 FQGNSA. This CDR3 has 15 amino acids. V dropped 1 base and J dropped 3 bases, with 12 bases sitting between them.

The V and J genes are TRBV19 and TRBJ1-1; tentative D call: TRBD1 (6 bases). V lost 4 bases, J lost 1 base, and 19 bases lay in between. Per the germline V gene, CDR1 is LNHDA and CDR2 is SQIVND (reference sequence). This CDR3 has 17 residues. DNA for the CDR3: TGTGCCAGTAGTACCCTGGGGCAGGGGTATTGGAACACTGAAGCTTTCTTT. Translating gives CASSTLGQGYWNTEAFF.

The J gene is TRBJ1-1, the V gene TRBV5-1; D not certain. The CDR3 consists of 15 residues. The V gene's germline CDR1 is SGHRS and CDR2 YFSETQ. The V gene lost 1 base and the J gene lost 1 base, with 11 bases spanning the gap. The CDR3 DNA follows: TGCGCCAGCAGCTTGACAGTCAGTCCGAACACTGAAGCTTTCTTT. This gives the protein CASSLTVSPNTEAFF.

As DNA, the CDR3 is TGTGCCAGCAGCCAAGGTCGGGTGAAGGATGAGCAGTTCTTC. Protein sequence: CASSQGRVKDEQFF. J is TRBJ2-1 and V is TRBV3-1 (or the pseudogene TRBV3-2); D gene ambiguous. Germline values: CDR1 LGHDT, CDR2 YNNKEL (reference sequence). Trimming removed 1 base at V and 8 bases at J, with 12 bases between. The CDR3 is 14 amino acids.

About this clone: Other DNA sequences in the same sample also yield this CDR3. V usage is TRBV7-9 and J usage is TRBJ2-7; TRBD1 matches 7 bases. The V gene's germline CDR1 is SEHNR and CDR2 FQNEAQ (reference sequence). This CDR3 contains 12 residues. V gave up 5 bases and J gave up 3 bases; unmatched junction bases: 1. The CDR3, as DNA: TGTGCCAGCAGCCCAGGGGGCTACGAGCAGTACTTC. Translated, it gives CASSPGGYEQYF.

This chain uses TRBV9 with TRBJ1-2, with a possible D match to TRBD1 (5 bases). Germline V gives CDR1 SGDLS, CDR2 YYNGEE. V was pared by 5 bases and J by 4 bases, with 18 bases between. The CDR3 is 15 amino acids. The CDR3 is CASSRDPGEGYGYTF. The DNA for the CDR3 is TGTGCCAGCAGTCGGGACCCCGGGGAGGGCTATGGCTACACCTTC.

The chain employs TRBV5-6 and TRBJ2-7; TRBD1 matches 7 bases. J was trimmed by 7 bases and V by 0 bases; bases with no gene match: 4. Germline values: CDR1 SGHDT, CDR2 YYEEEE. CDR3 size: 13 residues. As DNA, the CDR3 is TGTGCCAGCAGCTTGGGCCCAGGGGGTGAGCAGTACTTC. It translates to CASSLGPGGEQYF. The whole variable domain, filled in from reference TRBV5-6 and TRBJ2-7, reads DAGVTQSPTHLIKTRGQQVTLRCSPKSGHDTVSWYQQALGQGPQFIFQYYEEEERQRGNFPDRFSGHQFPNYSSELNVNALLLGDSALYLCASSLGPGGEQYFGPGTRLTVT.

The chain carries TRBV27 and TRBJ2-5, with 10 positions matching TRBD2. The V gene's germline CDR1 is MNHEY and CDR2 SMNVEV (reference sequence). The CDR3 length is 15 residues. Trimming took 6 bases from V and 2 from J; bases not matched to a gene: 6. CDR3: CASSFSGGGQETQYF. The DNA of the CDR3 is TGTGCCAGCAGCTTCAGCGGGGGGGGGCAAGAGACCCAGTACTTC.

The CDR3 sequence: CASSARLRGLSGNTIYF. The CDR3 nucleotides are TGTGCCAGCAGCGCCCGCCTACGCGGGCTCTCTGGAAACACCATATATTTT. The chain is built from TRBV5-6 and TRBJ1-3; D not certain. Germline V CDR1 and CDR2: SGHDT, YYEEEE. The length of the CDR3 is 17 residues. V was trimmed by 4 bases and J by 0 bases, leaving 17 bases between them.

The rearrangement joins TRBV19 to TRBJ1-5; D not certain. Germline V CDR1 and CDR2: LNHDA, SQIVND (reference sequence). V was clipped by 1 base and J by 3 bases, with 7 bases between them. The CDR3 runs to 14 residues. CDR3 amino acids: CASSIGQFNQPQHF. CDR3 bases: TGTGCCAGTAGTATAGGGCAGTTCAATCAGCCCCAGCATTTT.